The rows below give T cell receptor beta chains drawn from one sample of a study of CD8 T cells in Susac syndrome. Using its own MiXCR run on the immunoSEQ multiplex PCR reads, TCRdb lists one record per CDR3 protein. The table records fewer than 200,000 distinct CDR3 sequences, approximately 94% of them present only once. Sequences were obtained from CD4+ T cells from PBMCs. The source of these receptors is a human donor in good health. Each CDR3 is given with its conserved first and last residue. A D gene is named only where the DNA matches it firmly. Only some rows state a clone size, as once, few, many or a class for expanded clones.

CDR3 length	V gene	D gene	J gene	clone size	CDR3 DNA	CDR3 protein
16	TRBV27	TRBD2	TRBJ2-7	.	TGTGCCAGCAGTTTGCTCGCCGGGACGGGGGGCTACGAGCAGTACTTC	CASSLLAGTGGYEQYF
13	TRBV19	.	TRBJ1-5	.	TGTGCCAGTAGTGAGGGAAGCAATCAGCCCCAGCATTTT	CASSEGSNQPQHF
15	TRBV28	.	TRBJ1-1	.	TGTGCCAGCAGTACTACGAACCCCGGGAGAACTGAAGCTTTCTTT	CASSTTNPGRTEAFF
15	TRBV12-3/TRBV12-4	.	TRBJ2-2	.	TGTGCCAGCAGTTCGGTGTGGCCGAACACCGGGGAGCTGTTTTTT	CASSSVWPNTGELFF
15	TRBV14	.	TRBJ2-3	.	TGTGCCAGCAGCCAAGACCCCGACGGATTGGAAACGCAGTATTTT	CASSQDPDGLETQYF
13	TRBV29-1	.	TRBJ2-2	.	TGCAGCGCCGGAGTACCACCTACCGGGGAGCTGTTTTTT	CSAGVPPTGELFF
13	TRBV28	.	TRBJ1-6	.	TGTGCCAGCAGTTTACTTGGTCAGCTTGGCGTTCACTTT	CASSLLGQLGVHF
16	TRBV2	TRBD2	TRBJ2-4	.	TGTGCCAGCAGTGAAAGGCTAGCGGCCGTAAAAAACATTCAGTACTTC	CASSERLAAVKNIQYF
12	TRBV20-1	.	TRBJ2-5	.	TGCAGTGCTCTAGGCTTTGGGGAGACCCAGTACTTC	CSALGFGETQYF
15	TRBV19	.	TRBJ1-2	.	TGTGCCAGCAATCGAGAGGTCCGTGGCGACTATGGCTACACCTTC	CASNREVRGDYGYTF
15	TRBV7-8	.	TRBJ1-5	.	TGTGCCAGCAGCTTGATCAGGGGACGTTATCAGCCCCAGCATTTT	CASSLIRGRYQPQHF
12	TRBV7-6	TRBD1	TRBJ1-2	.	TGTGCCAGCAGCTGGGACAGCTATGGCTACACCTTC	CASSWDSYGYTF
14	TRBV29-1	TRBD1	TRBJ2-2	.	TGCAGCGTCGGGACAGGAGCCTGGACCGGGGAGCTGTTTTTT	CSVGTGAWTGELFF
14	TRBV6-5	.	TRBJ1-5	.	TGTGCCAGCAGCCCCAGGGTCTCCAATCAGCCCCAGCATTTT	CASSPRVSNQPQHF
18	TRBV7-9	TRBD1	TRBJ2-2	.	TGTGCCAGCAGCTCAACTAATAAGGGACAGGGGCGCGCCGGGGAGCTGTTTTTT	CASSSTNKGQGRAGELFF
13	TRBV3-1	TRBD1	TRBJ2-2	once	TGTGCCAGTGGGACAGGGAGCACCGGGGAGCTGTTTTTT	CASGTGSTGELFF
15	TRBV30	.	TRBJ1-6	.	TGTGCCTGGAGTGTGGGAACGGGGTATAATTCACCCCTCCACTTT	CAWSVGTGYNSPLHF
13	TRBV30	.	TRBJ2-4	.	TGTGCCTGGAGCTCCGGGACCTCGCATGTTCAGTACTTC	CAWSSGTSHVQYF
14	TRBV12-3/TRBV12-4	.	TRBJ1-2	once	TGTGCCAGCAGTTTTTTATCGGATCCCTATGGCTACACCTTC	CASSFLSDPYGYTF
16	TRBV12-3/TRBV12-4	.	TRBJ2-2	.	TGTGCCAGCAGTTTAGTCCCACCGCCGGCCACCGGGGAGCTGTTTTTT	CASSLVPPPATGELFF
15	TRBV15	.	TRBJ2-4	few	TGTGCCACCAGCAGGCTTGCCGGGATGAAAAACATTCAGTACTTC	CATSRLAGMKNIQYF
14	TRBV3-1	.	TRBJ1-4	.	TGTGCCAGCAGCTCTCCCACAGTCTCGGGGGAACTGTTTTTT	CASSSPTVSGELFF
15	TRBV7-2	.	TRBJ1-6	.	TGTGCCAGCAGCTCCCGTATCGGTGGTAATTCACCCCTCCACTTT	CASSSRIGGNSPLHF
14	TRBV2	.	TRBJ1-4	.	TGTGCCAGCAGCTTCAGTAAGGGTAATGAAAAACTGTTTTTT	CASSFSKGNEKLFF
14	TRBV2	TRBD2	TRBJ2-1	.	TGTGCCAGCAGTGGGGCTAGCGGGGGCCCCATCCTGCTCTTC	CASSGASGGPILLF
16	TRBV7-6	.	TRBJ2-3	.	TGTGCCAGCAGCTTAGAAGCCCGAACTAGCACAGATACGCAGTATTTT	CASSLEARTSTDTQYF
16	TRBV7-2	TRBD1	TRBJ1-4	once	TGTGCCAGCAGTCAGAAACAGGGGGATCGGAAAGAAAAACTGTTTTTT	CASSQKQGDRKEKLFF
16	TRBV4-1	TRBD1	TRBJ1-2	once	TGCGCCAGCAGCCAAGACACGGACAGGGCGAACTATGGCTACACCTTC	CASSQDTDRANYGYTF
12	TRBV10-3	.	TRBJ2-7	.	TGTGCCATCAGTGAGGGGACCTACGAGCAGTACTTC	CAISEGTYEQYF
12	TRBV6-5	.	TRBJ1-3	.	TGTGCCAGCAGCCCCTCAGCGGACACCATATATTTT	CASSPSADTIYF
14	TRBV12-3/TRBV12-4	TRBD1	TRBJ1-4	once	TGTGCCAGCAGAGAGACAGGGTTTGGTGAAAAACTGTTTTTT	CASRETGFGEKLFF
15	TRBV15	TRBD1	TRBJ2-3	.	TGTGCCACCAGCACCGGGACAGCTAGCACAGATACGCAGTATTTT	CATSTGTASTDTQYF
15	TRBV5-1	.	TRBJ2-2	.	TGCGCCAGCAGCTTGACAGTATCGAACACCGGGGAGCTGTTTTTT	CASSLTVSNTGELFF
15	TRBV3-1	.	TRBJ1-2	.	TGTGCCAGCAGCCGCCTTGACGGCCTCCGCAATGGCTACACCTTC	CASSRLDGLRNGYTF
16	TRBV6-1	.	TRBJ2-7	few	TGTGCCAGCAGTGACGTCGGGGGAAAGAGCTCCTACGAGCAGTACTTC	CASSDVGGKSSYEQYF
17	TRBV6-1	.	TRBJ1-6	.	TGTGCCAGCAGTCGCGGACAGCGTGGTATCAATAATTCACCCCTCCACTTT	CASSRGQRGINNSPLHF
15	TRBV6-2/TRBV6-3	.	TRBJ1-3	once	TGTGCCAGCAGACCCACCGCGGGGTATGGAAACACCATATATTTT	CASRPTAGYGNTIYF
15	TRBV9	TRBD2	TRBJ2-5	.	TGTGCCAGCAGCCTAAGGACTAGCGGGGAAGAGACCCAGTACTTC	CASSLRTSGEETQYF
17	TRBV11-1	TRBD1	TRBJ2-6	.	TGTGCCAGCACCCGTGTGGGACAGGGGACTGGGGCCAACGTCCTGACTTTC	CASTRVGQGTGANVLTF
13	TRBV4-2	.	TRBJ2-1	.	TGTGCCAGCAGCCAAGATCGCGACAATGAGCAGTTCTTC	CASSQDRDNEQFF
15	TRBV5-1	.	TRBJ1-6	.	TGCGCCAGCAGCTTGGAGACAGCGGACCCGGCACCCCTCCACTTT	CASSLETADPAPLHF
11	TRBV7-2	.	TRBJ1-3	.	TGTGCCAGCGGGATAGGAAACACCATATATTTT	CASGIGNTIYF
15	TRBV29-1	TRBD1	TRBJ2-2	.	TGCAGCGCTACCCCGGGACAGGGCGTAACCGGGGAGCTGTTTTTT	CSATPGQGVTGELFF
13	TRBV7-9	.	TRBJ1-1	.	TGTGCCAGCAGCATGTGGACGAACACTGAAGCTTTCTTT	CASSMWTNTEAFF
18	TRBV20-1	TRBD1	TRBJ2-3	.	TGCAGTGCTAGTGCTCGCTTAACGGACAGGGGTGGCACAGATACGCAGTATTTT	CSASARLTDRGGTDTQYF
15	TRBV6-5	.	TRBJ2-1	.	TGTGCCAGCAGTATCACAGGGAACTACTACAATGAGCAGTTCTTC	CASSITGNYYNEQFF
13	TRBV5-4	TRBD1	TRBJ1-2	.	TGTGCCAGCACCCGCGACAGGGACTATGGCTACACCTTC	CASTRDRDYGYTF